The sequence of this T cell receptor (beta chain) was determined in a study of shared clonotypes between healthy human individuals. Study conclusions and caveats: With few donors, the genetic and exposure-history diversity represented was limited.

Produced via immunoSEQ multiplex PCR; TCRdb's table is partial and in-frame only. The sample lists nearly 750,000 clones; roughly two thirds were seen once. Donors comprised healthy HIV-negative adults lacking recent acute infections or vaccinations. V was clipped by 7 bases and J by 10 bases, with 17 bases between them. This CDR3 has 14 residues. Germline loops: CDR1 MDHEN, CDR2 SYDVKM. With respect to this clone: What it binds is unknown.

The sequenced material came from memory CD4+ T cells sorted from blood. Sample subset: CD45RA-negative fraction. The chain recombines TRBV28 with TRBJ1-6; D might be TRBD1 (5 bases). The source is a woman in her twenties or thirties in good health. The CDR3 nucleotides are TGTGCCAGCATTCCCGGGACCGCACCCTCACCCCTCCACTTT. It is translated as CASIPGTAPSPLHF.